This TCR beta chain was retrieved from a study of T cell repertoires in ileal Crohn's disease. This table comes from immunoSEQ multiplex PCR, and its TCRdb copy is limited to in-frame clones, with some not included. This sample has roughly 5,300 clones, with about four fifths found just once. Including both end residues, the CDR3 is 9 amino acids long. Germline CDR1 is SGHTA and CDR2 is FQGTGA. Time point in this sample: neoterminal ileum biopsy at postoperative endoscopy, about 6 months after surgery. With respect to this clone: Its antigen is undetermined. Because the CDR3 is missing its conserved closing phenylalanine or tryptophan, this is likely a read error. It is unclear where the CDR3 begins or ends on the DNA, so no DNA is shown, and the CDR3 is as TCRdb lists it.

Study observations and caveats: Active smokers at surgery had more clonal expansions than non-smokers.

Sequencing input: ileal tissue. The J gene is TRBJ1-2, the V gene TRBV7-3; the D call of TRBD1 is as the table states it, not checked on the DNA. The sequence was obtained from an adult with Crohn's disease. The CDR3 region is CATFLTGTG.